This TCR beta chain appears in the sequencing data of a study of blood T cell repertoires in COVID-19. Background on the study: In each case, the material was cDNA or gDNA derived from T cells, B-cell-depleted T cells, or PBMCs.

This clone occurred once. In the study's own analysis: Amplification of reference gene primers was used by the study to estimate nucleated cell counts. This table comes from immunoSEQ multiplex PCR, and its TCRdb copy is limited to in-frame clones, with some not included. From that table come the V and J calls and clone size; the DNA was used to work out D and trimming. The data show under 170,000 clones, just over 85% seen once. From germline, CDR1 is SGHRS and CDR2 YFSETQ. Trimming cost V 0 bases and J 4 bases, with 12 bases left between them. The CDR3 sequence is 15 residues long. This clonotype originated in a man between 70 and 80 years old with acute or convalescent COVID-19. The chain combines TRBV5-1 with TRBJ2-3; D remains ambiguous. The sequenced sample was peripheral blood. The CDR3 nucleotides are TGCGCCAGCAGCTTGGTTTCCGGGTTCCCAGATACGCAGTATTTT. This gives the protein CASSLVSGFPDTQYF.